One sample yielded the 25 T cell receptor beta chains listed below, sequenced in a study of blood T cell repertoires in COVID-19. TCRdb keeps only in-frame clones here, not all; method: immunoSEQ multiplex PCR. In the table there are about 440,000 clones, around 89% of which are singletons. Sequencing used peripheral blood. The receptors originated from a woman aged 25-40 years with acute or convalescent COVID-19.

The chain has TRBV7-8 and TRBJ1-3; no firm D call. Trimming shortened V by 1 base and J by 3 bases, and 13 bases separated the two germline ends. CDR1 is SGHVS and CDR2 is FQNEAQ in the germline V gene. CDR3 length: 16 amino acids. The CDR3 DNA sequence: TGTGCCAGCAGCTTAGGGACCGCGGGCAGTGGAAACACCATATATTTT. It yields the protein CASSLGTAGSGNTIYF.

The chain is built from TRBV15 and TRBJ2-3, with D possibly matching TRBD1 (6 bases). This CDR3 has 18 amino acids. The V and J ends lost 0 bases and 3 bases respectively, with 19 bases between them. Germline CDR1 and CDR2: LNHNV and YYDKDF (reference sequence). The CDR3: CATSREREETGRTDTQYF. The CDR3 coding sequence is TGTGCCACCAGCAGAGAAAGAGAGGAAACAGGGCGTACAGATACGCAGTATTTT.

This sequence joins TRBV7-3 and TRBJ1-1, with 8 bases lining up with TRBD1. This CDR3 has 15 residues. Germline loops: CDR1 SGHTA, CDR2 FQGTGA. J gave up 2 bases and V 3 bases, and 5 bases lay outside the gene matches. CDR3 in DNA: TGTGCCAGCAGCTTGACAGGGGAAGGAAACACTGAAGCTTTCTTT. Translated: CASSLTGEGNTEAFF.

V and J are TRBV9 and TRBJ1-2, with D unresolved. CDR3 length: 12 amino acids. Germline loops: CDR1 SGDLS, CDR2 YYNGEE. Trimming pared 0 bases from V and 5 bases from J, leaving 5 bases between. CDR3 DNA: TGTGCCAGCAGCGTAGCCAGTTATGGCTACACCTTC. This gives the protein CASSVASYGYTF.

This chain joins TRBV7-9 and TRBJ2-1; tentatively, D is TRBD1 (5 bases). Looked up from germline, CDR1 is SEHNR and CDR2 is FQNEAQ (reference sequence). The length of the CDR3 is 13 residues. The V and J ends lost 4 bases and 4 bases respectively, with 8 bases between them. CDR3 DNA: TGTGCCAGCAGCTCGACAGAATACAATGAGCAGTTCTTC. As protein: CASSSTEYNEQFF.

This sequence joins TRBV2 and TRBJ1-3; TRBD1 is a possible D gene (6 bases). Trimming cost V 6 bases and J 2 bases, with 17 bases left between them. The V gene's germline CDR1 is SNHLY and CDR2 FYNNEI. The CDR3 contains 16 residues. In DNA form, the CDR3 reads TGTGCCAGCAGGAACGGGATACAGGGCGCTGGAAACACCATATATTTT. This translates into CASRNGIQGAGNTIYF.

The chain has TRBV5-1 and TRBJ2-5, with D perhaps matching TRBD2 (5 bases). This CDR3 spans 13 amino acids. The V end lost 9 bases, the J end lost 3 bases, and 15 bases lay between the germline ends. CDR1 and CDR2 (germline): SGHRS, YFSETQ. This chain's CDR3 is CATGKPGEETQYF. The CDR3 nucleotides are TGCGCCACCGGAAAACCCGGGGAAGAGACCCAGTACTTC.

The chain is built from TRBV7-9 and TRBJ2-4; the D gene is possibly TRBD2 (7 bases). The germline V and J ends were trimmed by 6 bases and 5 bases, with 14 bases remaining between them. There are 14 residues in the CDR3. CDR1 and CDR2 (germline): SEHNR, FQNEAQ (reference sequence). The CDR3 protein is CASRHGGPENIQYF. The CDR3 DNA reads as TGTGCCAGCAGGCACGGGGGGCCGGAAAACATTCAGTACTTC.

V usage is TRBV30 and J usage is TRBJ1-1, with D possibly TRBD1 on 6 matching bases. The CDR3 is made up of 16 amino acids. Germline V CDR1 and CDR2: GTSNPN, SVGIG (reference sequence). Trimming cost V 0 bases and J 10 bases, with 24 bases left between them. In DNA form, the CDR3 reads TGTGCCTGGAGTGTACAGACTAACAGGGTCATATTAGGAGCTTTCTTT. This gives the protein CAWSVQTNRVILGAFF.

This chain uses TRBV4-1 with TRBJ1-2, with 7 positions matching TRBD1. V lost 4 bases to trimming and J lost 0 bases; unmatched junction nucleotides: 14. The germline CDR1 and CDR2 sequences are MGHRA and YSYEKL. This CDR3 has 18 amino acids. The CDR3 sequence: CASSPIGQVPLANYGYTF. DNA for the CDR3: TGCGCCAGCAGCCCAATCGGACAGGTCCCCTTAGCTAACTATGGCTACACCTTC.

The chain couples TRBV19 to TRBJ2-1; 7 bases line up with TRBD2. CDR1 LNHDA and CDR2 SQIVND come from the germline V gene (reference sequence). CDR3 length equals 16 residues. The trim removed 0 bases at V and 7 bases at J, leaving 9 bases unmatched. In nucleotides, the CDR3 is TGTGCCAGTAGTATAGATGGGGACTACGTTTTAAATGAGCAGTTCTTC. It codes for CASSIDGDYVLNEQFF.

The V and J genes are TRBV7-6 and TRBJ2-3; TRBD2 might be the D (5 bases). Germline CDR1 reads SGHVS; CDR2 reads FNYEAQ. V was clipped by 1 base and J by 4 bases, with 9 bases between them. This CDR3 contains 14 residues. CDR3 nucleotide sequence: TGTGCCAGCAGCTTAGATTACGGGGCAGATACGCAGTATTTT. Its protein product is CASSLDYGADTQYF.

This chain uses TRBV6-1 with TRBJ1-2, with 7 bases fitting TRBD1. Germline V gives CDR1 MNHNS, CDR2 SASEGT. After removal of 0 bases from V and 4 bases from J, the junction contained 5 bases not matched to a gene. The CDR3 has 15 residues. For the CDR3, the DNA is TGTGCCAGCAGTGAAGCGCTACAGGGGTTCTATGGCTACACCTTC. Its protein product is CASSEALQGFYGYTF.

V and J are TRBV6-1 and TRBJ1-5; 7 positions agree with TRBD1. This CDR3 contains 16 residues. Germline trimming cut 3 bases from V and 6 bases from J; bases unmatched to any gene: 11. Germline V lookup: CDR1 MNHNS, CDR2 SASEGT. CDR3 loop: CASSDDLQGFGQPQHF. CDR3 DNA sequence: TGTGCCAGCAGTGATGACCTACAGGGGTTCGGTCAGCCCCAGCATTTT.

V is TRBV5-6 and J is TRBJ1-3; D may be TRBD1 (6 bases). Germline CDR1 reads SGHDT; CDR2 reads YYEEEE. The CDR3 length is 14 residues. V gave up 9 bases and J gave up 4 bases, with 17 bases separating them. The CDR3 sequence: CANNGGLSGNTIYF. CDR3 DNA: TGTGCCAACAATGGGGGCTTGAGCGGAAACACCATATATTTT.

V gene TRBV6-1 combines with J gene TRBJ1-5; tentative D call: TRBD1 (5 bases). Germline values: CDR1 MNHNS, CDR2 SASEGT. Between the trimmed V and J ends, which lost 3 bases and 4 bases, there was a span of 19 bases. CDR3 size: 17 residues. This chain's CDR3 is CASSDLRDLTGNQPQHF. The CDR3, as DNA: TGTGCCAGCAGTGATCTCCGGGACTTAACAGGAAATCAGCCCCAGCATTTT.

This chain's CDR3 is CASNLLASLVSRNTQYF. CDR3 sequence (DNA): TGTGCCAGCAACCTCCTGGCAAGCCTAGTATCGCGAAATACGCAGTATTTT. The chain has TRBV28 and TRBJ2-3; unclear D gene. This CDR3 has 17 residues. Germline V lookup: CDR1 MDHEN, CDR2 SYDVKM. V was cut by 7 bases and J by 7 bases, with 27 bases left in between.

The chain carries TRBV7-2 and TRBJ2-1; 12 nucleotides match TRBD2. The CDR3 runs to 15 residues. J was trimmed by 5 bases and V by 2 bases; bases with no gene match: 1. Germline V gives CDR1 SGHTA, CDR2 FQGNSA. CDR3 sequence (DNA): TGTGCCAGCAGCTTAAGGACTAGCGGGAACAATGAGCAGTTCTTC. Translation gives CASSLRTSGNNEQFF.

The chain employs TRBV11-1 and TRBJ2-5; D might be TRBD2 (5 bases). V gave up 3 bases and J gave up 4 bases, with 15 bases separating them. The CDR3 has 15 amino acids. Germline assignment: CDR1 SGHAT and CDR2 FQDESV (reference sequence). The CDR3 reads CASSFSPGIIETQYF. In nucleotides, the CDR3 is TGTGCCAGCAGCTTCAGTCCGGGGATTATAGAGACCCAGTACTTC.

CDR3 DNA sequence: TGTGCCAGCAGTTCAGGGGCAGGATACGAGCAGTACTTC. Amino acid sequence: CASSSGAGYEQYF. This sequence joins TRBV27 and TRBJ2-7, with a weak D call TRBD1 (6 bases). CDR3 length equals 13 residues. Trimming took 4 bases from V and 4 from J, leaving 11 bases between them. Germline lookup yields CDR1 MNHEY and CDR2 SMNVEV (reference sequence).

The genes are TRBV7-9 and TRBJ1-2, with TRBD1 matching 10 bases. With V trimmed by 5 bases and J by 5 bases, 8 bases remained unmatched. From germline, CDR1 is SEHNR and CDR2 FQNEAQ (reference sequence). The CDR3 has 15 residues. CDR3 nucleotide sequence: TGTGCCAGCAGCCCGAGAGGACAGGGGGTGTATGGCTACACCTTC. This codes for CASSPRGQGVYGYTF. The entire variable domain, with the rest obtained from reference TRBV7-9 and TRBJ1-2, is as follows: DTGVSQNPRHKITKRGQNVTFRCDPISEHNRLYWYRQTLGQGPEFLTYFQNEAQLEKSRLLSDRFSAERPKGSFSTLEIQRTEQGDSAMYLCASSPRGQGVYGYTFGSGTRLTVV.

The chain has TRBV27 and TRBJ2-7; perhaps TRBD2 as D (6 bases). Trimming removed 5 bases from V and 0 bases from J, with 14 bases in between. The CDR3 consists of 15 residues. Germline CDR1 is MNHEY and CDR2 is SMNVEV (reference sequence). The CDR3 spells CASSGGFAGSYEQYF. The CDR3, as DNA: TGTGCCAGCAGTGGGGGGTTTGCGGGCTCCTACGAGCAGTACTTC.

The J gene is TRBJ1-4, the V gene TRBV7-3; D unresolved. Trimming removed 5 bases at V and 8 bases at J, with 12 bases between. The CDR3 spans 13 residues. Germline-derived CDR1 and CDR2 are SGHTA and FQGTGA. CDR3 DNA: TGTGCCAGCAGCCGCGGGCCACCGGAAAAACTGTTTTTT. Amino acid sequence: CASSRGPPEKLFF.

This chain connects TRBV10-3 to TRBJ1-2; no clear D. The ends were cut back, 4 bases at V and 4 bases at J, with 19 bases in the middle. CDR1 ENHRY and CDR2 SYGVKD come from the germline V gene. The CDR3 is 16 residues long. The CDR3 nucleotides read TGTGCCATCAGTGTTCAGGAAAACAGTGACCTCTATGGCTACACCTTC. This codes for CAISVQENSDLYGYTF.

As DNA, the CDR3 is TGCGCCAGCAGCTTGAGGGGGGGTACGAACACTGAAGCTTTCTTT. Its translation is CASSLRGGTNTEAFF. V and J are TRBV5-1 and TRBJ1-1, with D perhaps matching TRBD1 (6 bases). This CDR3 is 15 amino acids long. The germline gives CDR1 SGHRS, CDR2 YFSETQ. Trimming cost V 1 base and J 1 base, with 11 bases left between them. The full variable domain, in which reference TRBV5-1 and TRBJ1-1 provide the parts outside the CDR3, is KAGVTQTPRYLIKTRGQQVTLSCSPISGHRSVSWYQQTPGQGLQFLFEYFSETQRNKGNFPGRFSGRQFSNSRSEMNVSTLELGDSALYLCASSLRGGTNTEAFFGQGTRLTVV.